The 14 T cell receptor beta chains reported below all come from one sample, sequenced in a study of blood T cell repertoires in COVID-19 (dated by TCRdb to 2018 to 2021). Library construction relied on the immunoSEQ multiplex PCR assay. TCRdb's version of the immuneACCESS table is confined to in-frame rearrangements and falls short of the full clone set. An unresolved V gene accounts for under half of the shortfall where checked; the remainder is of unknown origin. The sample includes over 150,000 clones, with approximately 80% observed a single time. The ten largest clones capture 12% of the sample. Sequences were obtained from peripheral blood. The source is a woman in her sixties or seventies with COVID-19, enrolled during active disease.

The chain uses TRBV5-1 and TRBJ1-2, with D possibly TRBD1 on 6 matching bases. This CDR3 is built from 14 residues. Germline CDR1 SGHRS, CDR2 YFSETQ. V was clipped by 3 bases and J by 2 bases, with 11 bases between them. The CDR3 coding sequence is TGCGCCAGCAGCTCGCCCGGGACAAACTATGGCTACACCTTC. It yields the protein CASSSPGTNYGYTF.

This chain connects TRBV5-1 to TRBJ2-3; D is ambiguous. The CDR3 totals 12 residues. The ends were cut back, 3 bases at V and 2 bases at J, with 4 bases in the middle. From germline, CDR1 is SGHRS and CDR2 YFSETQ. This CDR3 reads CASSSSTDTQYF. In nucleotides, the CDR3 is TGCGCCAGCAGCTCGTCCACAGATACGCAGTATTTT.

The CDR3 spells CASSKGGVHEQFF. DNA for the CDR3: TGTGCCAGTAGTAAAGGGGGGGTACATGAGCAGTTCTTC. J is TRBJ2-1 and V is TRBV19, with D possibly matching TRBD2 (7 bases). From germline, CDR1 is LNHDA and CDR2 SQIVND (reference sequence). This CDR3 contains 13 residues. V lost 4 bases and J lost 8, with 12 bases in between.

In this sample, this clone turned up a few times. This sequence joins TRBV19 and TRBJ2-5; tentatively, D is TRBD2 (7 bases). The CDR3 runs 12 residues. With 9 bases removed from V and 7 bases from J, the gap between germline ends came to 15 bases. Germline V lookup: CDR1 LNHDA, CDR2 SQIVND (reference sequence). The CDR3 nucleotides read TGTGCCAGCGGGGGGCGGAAAGGGACCCAGTACTTC. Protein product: CASGGRKGTQYF.

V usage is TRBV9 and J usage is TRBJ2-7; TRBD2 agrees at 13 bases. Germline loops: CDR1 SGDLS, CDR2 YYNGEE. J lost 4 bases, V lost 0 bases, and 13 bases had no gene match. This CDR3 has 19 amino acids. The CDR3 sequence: CASSVGMRTSGSRRYEQYF. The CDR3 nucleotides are TGTGCCAGCAGCGTAGGAATGAGGACTAGCGGGAGTAGGAGGTACGAGCAGTACTTC.

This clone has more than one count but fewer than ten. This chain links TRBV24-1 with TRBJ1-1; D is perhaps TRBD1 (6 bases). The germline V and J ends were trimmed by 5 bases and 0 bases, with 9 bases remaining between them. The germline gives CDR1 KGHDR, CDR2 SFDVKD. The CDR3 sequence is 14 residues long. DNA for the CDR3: TGTGCCACCAGTGCCGGACAGCTGAACACTGAAGCTTTCTTT. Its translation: CATSAGQLNTEAFF.

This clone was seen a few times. DNA of the CDR3: TGCGCCAGCAGCTTGGGGGGACTGTCTGGGGCCAACGTCCTGACTTTC. Residues: CASSLGGLSGANVLTF. V usage is TRBV5-1 and J usage is TRBJ2-6; D is possibly TRBD2 (6 bases). Trimming pared 0 bases from V and 1 base from J, leaving 8 bases between. Germline values: CDR1 SGHRS, CDR2 YFSETQ. The CDR3 spans 16 residues.

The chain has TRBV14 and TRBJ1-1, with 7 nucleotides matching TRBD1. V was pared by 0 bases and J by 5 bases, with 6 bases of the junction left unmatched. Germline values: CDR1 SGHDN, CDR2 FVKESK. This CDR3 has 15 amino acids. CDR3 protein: CASSQEDRVTTEAFF. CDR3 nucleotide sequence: TGTGCCAGCAGCCAAGAAGACAGGGTAACGACTGAAGCTTTCTTT.

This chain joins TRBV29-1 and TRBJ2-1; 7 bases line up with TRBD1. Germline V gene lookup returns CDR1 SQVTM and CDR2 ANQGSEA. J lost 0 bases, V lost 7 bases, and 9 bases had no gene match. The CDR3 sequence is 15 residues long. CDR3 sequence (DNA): TGCAGCGCCCTTGGACAGGACAGCTCCTACAATGAGCAGTTCTTC. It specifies CSALGQDSSYNEQFF.

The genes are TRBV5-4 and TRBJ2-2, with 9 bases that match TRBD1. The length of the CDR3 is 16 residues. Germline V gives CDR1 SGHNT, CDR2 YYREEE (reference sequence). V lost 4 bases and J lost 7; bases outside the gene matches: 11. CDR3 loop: CASSPGTGLLGGELFF. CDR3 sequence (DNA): TGTGCCAGCAGCCCCGGGACAGGGCTATTGGGCGGGGAGCTGTTTTTT.

For the CDR3, the DNA is TGTGCCAGCTCACCGGGCTCTGGGCAGCCCCAGCATTTT. It specifies CASSPGSGQPQHF. The rearrangement uses TRBV18 and TRBJ1-5, with no clear D. Trimming took off 3 bases at V and 7 bases at J, with 10 bases between the two ends. This CDR3 comprises 13 residues. The germline gives CDR1 KGHSH, CDR2 LQKENI.

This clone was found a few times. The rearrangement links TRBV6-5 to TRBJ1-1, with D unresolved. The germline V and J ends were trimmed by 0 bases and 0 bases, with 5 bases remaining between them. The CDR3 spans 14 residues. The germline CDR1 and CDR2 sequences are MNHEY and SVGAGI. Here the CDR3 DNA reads TGTGCCAGCAGTTACTCTGCGGTGAACACTGAAGCTTTCTTT. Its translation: CASSYSAVNTEAFF.

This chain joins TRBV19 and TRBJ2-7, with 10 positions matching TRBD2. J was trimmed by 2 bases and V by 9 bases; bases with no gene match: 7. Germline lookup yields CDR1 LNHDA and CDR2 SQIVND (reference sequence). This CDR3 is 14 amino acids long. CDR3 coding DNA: TGTGCCAGCCAAGCGGGAGGGCCGCCCTACGAGCAGTACTTC. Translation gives CASQAGGPPYEQYF.

The CDR3 nucleotides are TGTGCCAGCTCGCGGAGGACAGGGGAGTTTGATACGCAGTATTTT. Translation: CASSRRTGEFDTQYF. The V and J genes are TRBV18 and TRBJ2-3; 9 bases are shared with TRBD1. This CDR3 contains 15 residues. The germline V gene has CDR1 KGHSH and CDR2 LQKENI. J lost 6 bases, V lost 6 bases, and 10 bases had no gene match.